The 10 T cell receptor beta chains reported below all come from one sample, sequenced in a study of T cells in Graves' hyperthyroidism and ophthalmopathy (dated by TCRdb to between 2017 and 2020). Library creation used multiplex PCR. For sequencing, an Illumina HiSeq 2000 was employed. The TCR beta CDR3 regions were amplified from the RNA transcripts. A first-round RT-PCR of the TCR CDR3 used the HTBI primer set with the Qiagen OneStep RT-PCR kit. TCRdb took the public reads, trimmed them with fastp at Q25, ran MiXCR for clone calling and kept in-frame beta chains. Rows are unified per CDR3 protein, each entry keeping the most common DNA and genes. In this sample the table shows 400,000 to 500,000 distinct CDR3 sequences, about an eighth of which occur a single time. The biggest ten clones account for less than 6.5% of the sample. Sequenced: blood. These receptors all come from a woman between 18 and 29 years old with Graves' hyperthyroidism.

This clonotype was recorded at least ten times. As DNA, the CDR3 is TGCAGTGCCCCGGAGGCTAGCGGGAGTCATGAGCAGTTCTTC. It translates to CSAPEASGSHEQFF. This chain links TRBV20-1 with TRBJ2-1; 10 bases are a match to TRBD2. Unmatched junction bases numbered 10, after V lost 6 bases and J lost 8 bases. Germline lookup yields CDR1 DFQATT and CDR2 SNEGSKA (reference sequence). The CDR3 length is 14 residues.

In its sample, this clonotype was seen a few times. This chain links TRBV3-1 with TRBJ2-3; 9 bases are shared with TRBD2. Germline CDR1 reads LGHDT; CDR2 reads YNNKEL (reference sequence). This CDR3 is 15 amino acids long. V lost 3 bases to trimming and J lost 6 bases; unmatched junction nucleotides: 7. The CDR3 DNA reads TGTGCCAGCAGCCACGGCGGGAGGGGAGTGGATACGCAGTATTTT. Its translation is CASSHGGRGVDTQYF.

This clonotype was observed at least ten times. V gene TRBV2 combines with J gene TRBJ2-1; 9 bases fit TRBD1. Looked up from germline, CDR1 is SNHLY and CDR2 is FYNNEI. The V and J ends lost 6 bases and 5 bases, in that order; junction bases with no gene match: 5. The CDR3 extends over 14 amino acids. CDR3 region: CASRNRGPNNEQFF. The CDR3 DNA is TGTGCCAGCAGAAACAGGGGGCCGAACAATGAGCAGTTCTTC.

This clonotype was picked up many times. The V and J genes are TRBV5-5 and TRBJ2-5; D uncertain. CDR3 size: 14 residues. In germline, CDR1 is SGHKS, CDR2 YYEKEE (reference sequence). V lost 1 base and J lost 0, with 7 bases in between. The CDR3 nucleotides are TGTGCCAGCAGCTTGCGGGCAAACCAAGAGACCCAGTACTTC. This gives the protein CASSLRANQETQYF.

This clonotype was seen at least ten times. CDR3 sequence reads: CASSMDFSSYEQYF. For the CDR3, the DNA is TGTGCCAGCAGTATGGACTTTAGCTCCTACGAGCAGTACTTC. The chain uses TRBV6-1 and TRBJ2-7; possibly TRBD2 for D (5 bases). This CDR3 has 14 amino acids. V lost 5 bases and J lost 0, with 11 bases in between. Germline loops: CDR1 MNHNS, CDR2 SASEGT.

This clonotype was detected once. The chain joins TRBV19 to TRBJ1-2; D uncertain. The germline CDR1 and CDR2 sequences are LNHDA and SQIVND (reference sequence). The CDR3 length is 13 residues. Trimming stripped 5 bases from V and 5 bases from J, with 12 bases between. CDR3 sequence: CASSPEPDYGYTF. The CDR3 DNA reads as TGTGCCAGTAGTCCCGAACCGGATTATGGCTACACCTTC.

This clonotype was seen at least ten times. V is TRBV28 and J is TRBJ2-3, with 10 bases aligning to TRBD2. The V gene end was trimmed by 7 bases and the J gene end by 4 bases; junction bases not matched to a gene: 5. Germline lookup yields CDR1 MDHEN and CDR2 SYDVKM. CDR3 length: 14 amino acids. The CDR3 nucleotides read TGTGCCAGCATCCTAGCGGGAGTGGCAGATACGCAGTATTTT. Protein sequence: CASILAGVADTQYF.

The sample holds a few counts of this clonotype. This chain connects TRBV28 to TRBJ2-1; 7 bases align to TRBD1. J was trimmed by 9 bases and V by 3 bases; bases with no gene match: 11. Germline V gives CDR1 MDHEN, CDR2 SYDVKM. CDR3 length: 15 amino acids. Here the CDR3 reads CASSLLTGVVGEQFF. The CDR3, as DNA: TGTGCCAGCAGTTTGTTAACAGGGGTAGTGGGTGAGCAGTTCTTC.

The rearrangement joins TRBV10-3 to TRBJ1-2, with D hard to call. CDR3 length equals 13 residues. Trimming removed 2 bases from V and 4 bases from J, with 8 bases in between. CDR1 is ENHRY and CDR2 is SYGVKD in the germline V gene. Written as DNA, the CDR3 is TGTGCCATCAGTGAGGAGAGGCGCTATGGCTACACCTTC. Its translation is CAISEERRYGYTF.

This clonotype came up many times. The chain employs TRBV24-1 and TRBJ2-3; 7 bases line up with TRBD2. V was pared by 7 bases and J by 6 bases, with 6 bases of the junction left unmatched. This CDR3 has 13 amino acids. CDR1 and CDR2 (germline): KGHDR, SFDVKD. The CDR3 loop is CATRSGVEDTQYF. CDR3 nucleotide sequence: TGTGCCACCAGGAGCGGGGTGGAGGATACGCAGTATTTT.